Below are 14 T cell receptor beta chains sequenced from a single sample in a study of T cells in localized non-small cell lung cancer. Repertoires were generated with immunoSEQ multiplex PCR, while TCRdb's copy carries only in-frame clones and drops some. The sample has around 50,000 clones; more than 75% are singletons. Sequencing used PBMCs, obtained before any cancer treatment. The receptors originated from a female donor with stage II lung adenocarcinoma.

The J gene is TRBJ2-5, the V gene TRBV5-1; D might be TRBD1 (6 bases). Germline assignment: CDR1 SGHRS and CDR2 YFSETQ. The length of the CDR3 is 13 residues. V lost 9 bases to trimming and J lost 2 bases, with 14 bases between them. Here the CDR3 reads CATRRQGQETQYF. The DNA for the CDR3 is TGCGCCACCAGACGCCAGGGGCAAGAGACCCAGTACTTC.

The chain has TRBV6-1 and TRBJ1-2, with D maybe TRBD1 (6 bases). V lost 8 bases, J lost 4 bases, and 14 bases lay in between. CDR1 is MNHNS, CDR2 SASEGT, per germline. This CDR3 spans 13 amino acids. Here the CDR3 reads CASVPQGLYGYTF. The CDR3 DNA reads as TGTGCCAGCGTACCACAGGGCCTCTATGGCTACACCTTC.

This chain uses TRBV18 with TRBJ2-7; 7 bases agree with TRBD1. V was pared by 2 bases and J by 0 bases, with 1 base of the junction left unmatched. The CDR3 contains 14 residues. The germline V gene encodes CDR1 KGHSH and CDR2 LQKENI. CDR3: CASSPGTASYEQYF. The CDR3 nucleotides are TGTGCCAGCTCACCAGGGACAGCCTCCTACGAGCAGTACTTC.

The genes are TRBV2 and TRBJ1-6, with D possibly being TRBD1 (5 bases). Trimming cost V 6 bases and J 4 bases, with 10 bases left between them. The CDR3 spans 14 residues. Germline V gene data show CDR1 as SNHLY and CDR2 as FYNNEI. As DNA, the CDR3 is TGTGCCAGCAGCCCGGGACTTTATAATTCACCCCTCCACTTT. Amino acids: CASSPGLYNSPLHF.

The chain employs TRBV19 and TRBJ1-4, with TRBD1 matching 8 bases. V was pared by 3 bases and J by 0 bases, with 6 bases of the junction left unmatched. The CDR3 consists of 17 residues. CDR1 and CDR2 from the germline V gene are LNHDA and SQIVND (reference sequence). The CDR3 reads CASSIGQGAATNEKLFF. The CDR3 region has the DNA TGTGCCAGTAGTATCGGACAGGGAGCAGCAACTAATGAAAAACTGTTTTTT.

The V and J genes are TRBV27 and TRBJ2-7; no clear D gene. Germline CDR1 is MNHEY and CDR2 is SMNVEV (reference sequence). CDR3 length: 14 residues. The V end was cut by 3 bases, the J end by 0 bases, with 9 bases between. The CDR3 sequence is CASSLVVGSYEQYF. For the CDR3, the DNA is TGTGCCAGCAGTTTGGTGGTAGGCTCCTACGAGCAGTACTTC.

The V gene is TRBV5-6, the J gene TRBJ1-2; D might be TRBD1 (5 bases). CDR1 SGHDT and CDR2 YYEEEE come from the germline V gene. The CDR3 extends over 14 amino acids. The V gene lost 1 base and the J gene lost 7 bases, with 14 bases spanning the gap. In DNA, the CDR3 is TGTGCCAGCAGCTTGCCGGGGCTGGGTGCTGGCTACACCTTC. Amino acids: CASSLPGLGAGYTF.

The V call is TRBV7-2, the J call TRBJ1-3; maybe TRBD1 (5 bases). This CDR3 has 15 amino acids. Trimming removed 3 bases from V and 2 bases from J, with 11 bases in between. Germline V CDR1 and CDR2: SGHTA, FQGNSA. CDR3 amino acids: CASSLGPGPGNTIYF. As DNA, the CDR3 is TGTGCCAGCAGCTTGGGGCCGGGCCCTGGAAACACCATATATTTT.

This sequence joins TRBV30 and TRBJ2-3, with 8 nucleotides matching TRBD1. Germline values: CDR1 GTSNPN, CDR2 SVGIG (reference sequence). The V gene end was trimmed by 0 bases and the J gene end by 1 base; junction bases not matched to a gene: 6. CDR3 size: 16 residues. The CDR3 DNA reads as TGTGCCTGGAGTGTACTGTTGGGACAGGGCACAGATACGCAGTATTTT. Translation gives CAWSVLLGQGTDTQYF.

The chain employs TRBV18 and TRBJ2-7, with 8 positions matching TRBD1. The CDR3 totals 13 residues. CDR1 and CDR2 (germline): KGHSH, LQKENI. V shed 6 bases and J 2 bases; nucleotides not matched to a gene: 3. The CDR3 coding sequence is TGTGCCAGCTCTCGGGGACAGGCCTACGAGCAGTACTTC. It encodes CASSRGQAYEQYF.

This clone has only one observation. The chain carries TRBV2 and TRBJ2-7; weak D call: TRBD1 (6 bases). The CDR3 runs to 13 residues. The V gene lost 6 bases and the J gene lost 6 bases, with 15 bases spanning the gap. Germline-derived CDR1 and CDR2 are SNHLY and FYNNEI. CDR3 amino acids: CASREDRALEQYF. DNA for the CDR3: TGTGCCAGCAGGGAGGACAGAGCCCTCGAGCAGTACTTC.

J is TRBJ1-2 and V is TRBV19, with 12 bases matching TRBD1. J lost 6 bases, V lost 4 bases, and 6 bases had no gene match. The CDR3 runs to 15 residues. In germline, CDR1 is LNHDA, CDR2 SQIVND (reference sequence). The CDR3 DNA sequence: TGTGCCAGTAGTACCCGGGGACAGGGGGCGGATGGCTACACCTTC. This gives the protein CASSTRGQGADGYTF.

The rearrangement joins TRBV15 to TRBJ1-4; maybe TRBD1 (6 bases). CDR1 and CDR2 from the germline V gene are LNHNV and YYDKDF (reference sequence). The CDR3 runs 19 residues. The V end lost 0 bases, the J end lost 0 bases, and 17 bases lay between the germline ends. The chain's CDR3 is CATSRESLQGTSTNEKLFF. The CDR3, as DNA: TGTGCCACCAGCAGAGAATCCCTACAGGGAACTTCAACTAATGAAAAACTGTTTTTT.

The chain joins TRBV2 to TRBJ1-3; tentatively, D is TRBD1 (5 bases). This CDR3 is 16 amino acids long. V lost 8 bases and J 0 bases, leaving 17 bases between the germline ends. CDR1 is SNHLY and CDR2 is FYNNEI in the germline V gene. CDR3 coding DNA: TGTGCCAGCCCTCGGGAGGGGAGCTCCTCTGGAAACACCATATATTTT. Translation: CASPREGSSSGNTIYF.